The 20 T cell receptor beta chains presented below share a single source sample, sequenced in a study of blood T cell repertoires in COVID-19. Assay used: immunoSEQ multiplex PCR; TCRdb lists only in-frame clones, some missing. Found here are 100,000 to 120,000 clones, about 80% of them singletons; the top ten hold just over 4%. Sequencing was performed on peripheral blood. The source is a woman in her sixties or seventies with acute or convalescent COVID-19.

The chain links TRBV5-1 to TRBJ1-4; D is perhaps TRBD1 (6 bases). V was trimmed by 9 bases and J by 4 bases, leaving 16 bases between them. CDR1 and CDR2 (germline): SGHRS, YFSETQ. The CDR3 totals 14 residues. CDR3 DNA: TGCGCCACCAAAAAGGGGACAAGTAATGAAAAACTGTTTTTT. It codes for CATKKGTSNEKLFF.

The rearrangement uses TRBV2 and TRBJ2-2, with TRBD2 matching 12 bases. The CDR3 spans 17 residues. V lost 5 bases to trimming and J lost 5 bases; unmatched junction nucleotides: 9. In germline, CDR1 is SNHLY, CDR2 FYNNEI. The chain's CDR3 is CASSPTGLAGRTGELFF. CDR3 DNA: TGTGCCAGCAGTCCCACCGGACTAGCGGGGAGAACCGGGGAGCTGTTTTTT.

The rearrangement joins TRBV12-3 or TRBV12-4 to TRBJ2-1, with D hard to call. V lost 7 bases to trimming and J lost 6 bases, with 10 bases between them. The length of the CDR3 is 12 residues. The CDR3 DNA is TGTGCCAGCACATCGACTCCCAATGAGCAGTTCTTC. This sequence encodes CASTSTPNEQFF.

This chain connects TRBV28 to TRBJ2-4; 13 bases are a match to TRBD2. In germline, CDR1 is MDHEN, CDR2 SYDVKM. The CDR3 extends over 19 amino acids. Germline trimming cut 2 bases from V and 2 bases from J; bases unmatched to any gene: 9. The CDR3 sequence: CASSLGLAGVVGSKNIQYF. DNA for the CDR3: TGTGCCAGCAGTTTAGGACTAGCGGGGGTGGTCGGCTCCAAAAACATTCAGTACTTC.

This clone was seen a handful of times. The chain couples TRBV16 to TRBJ2-7; maybe TRBD2 (5 bases). Trimming took 3 bases from V and 2 from J, leaving 11 bases between them. The CDR3 loop spans 14 amino acids. Germline lookup yields CDR1 KGHSY and CDR2 FQNENV. CDR3 region: CASSHGLIPYEQYF. Written as DNA, the CDR3 is TGTGCCAGCAGCCACGGACTCATCCCCTACGAGCAGTACTTC. Based on the CDR3 plus reference TRBV16 and TRBJ2-7, the full variable domain is GEEVAQTPKHLVRGEGQKAKLYCAPIKGHSYVFWYQQVLKNEFKFLISFQNENVFDETGMPKERFSAKCLPNSPCSLEIQATKLEDSAVYFCASSHGLIPYEQYFGPGTRLTVT.

V is TRBV7-2 and J is TRBJ2-2; a weak D match, TRBD2 (5 bases). Germline lookup yields CDR1 SGHTA and CDR2 FQGNSA. The length of the CDR3 is 16 residues. V was pared by 1 base and J by 1 base, with 10 bases between. The CDR3 loop reads CASSLDGLRNTGELFF. The CDR3 nucleotides read TGTGCCAGCAGCTTAGACGGACTGAGGAACACCGGGGAGCTGTTTTTT.

This rearrangement joins TRBV4-1 to TRBJ2-7; D may be TRBD1 (6 bases). Per the germline V gene, CDR1 is MGHRA and CDR2 is YSYEKL. Trimming left V 5 bases short and J 3 bases short, with 17 bases between. This CDR3 has 15 residues. The CDR3 DNA follows: TGCGCCAGCAGCTACCGCAGGGGTTTCGGCTACGAGCAGTACTTC. It translates to CASSYRRGFGYEQYF.

The chain links TRBV7-2 to TRBJ2-5, with 12 bases that match TRBD2. Per germline, CDR1 SGHTA and CDR2 FQGNSA. V dropped 6 bases and J dropped 5; count of bases not matched to a gene: 7. This CDR3 contains 15 residues. The CDR3 spells CASRSSGGAAETQYF. The CDR3 coding sequence is TGTGCCAGCAGATCTAGCGGGGGGGCGGCGGAGACCCAGTACTTC.

The V call is TRBV28, the J call TRBJ2-7, with TRBD2 as a possible D gene (5 bases). V was shortened by 4 bases and J by 3 bases, with 22 bases between the two germline ends. The CDR3 is made up of 17 amino acids. Germline V gene lookup returns CDR1 MDHEN and CDR2 SYDVKM. The chain's CDR3 is CASSSTPPRALDYEQYF. CDR3 sequence (DNA): TGTGCCAGCAGTTCGACCCCTCCGAGGGCGCTTGACTACGAGCAGTACTTC. Full variable domain (remainder filled in from reference TRBV28 and TRBJ2-7): DVKVTQSSRYLVKRTGEKVFLECVQDMDHENMFWYRQDPGLGLRLIYFSYDVKMKEKGDIPEGYSVSREKKERFSLILESASTNQTSMYLCASSSTPPRALDYEQYFGPGTRLTVT.

The chain has TRBV5-1 and TRBJ1-4; 7 bases align to TRBD1. The V gene's germline CDR1 is SGHRS and CDR2 YFSETQ. Trimming took 4 bases from V and 5 from J; bases not matched to a gene: 2. The CDR3 contains 13 residues. The CDR3 DNA follows: TGCGCCAGCAGCCAGGGGGGAAATGAAAAACTGTTTTTT. Translating gives CASSQGGNEKLFF.

This clone was seen only a few times. The chain links TRBV19 to TRBJ1-3; weak D call: TRBD1 (6 bases). Trimming stripped 5 bases from V and 1 base from J, with 15 bases between. Germline CDR1 and CDR2: LNHDA and SQIVND (reference sequence). The CDR3 contains 16 residues. This chain's CDR3 is CASSPRQQGSGNTIYF. CDR3 in DNA: TGTGCCAGTAGTCCCCGACAACAGGGATCTGGAAACACCATATATTTT. Drawing the rest from reference TRBV19 and TRBJ1-3, the complete variable domain is DGGITQSPKYLFRKEGQNVTLSCEQNLNHDAMYWYRQDPGQGLRLIYYSQIVNDFQKGDIAEGYSVSREKKESFPLTVTSAQKNPTAFYLCASSPRQQGSGNTIYFGEGSWLTVV.

This clone was detected a few times. V gene TRBV6-5 combines with J gene TRBJ1-2; TRBD1 matches at 11 bases. Unmatched junction bases numbered 5, after V lost 6 bases and J lost 5 bases. Germline-derived CDR1 and CDR2 are MNHEY and SVGAGI. The CDR3 runs 14 residues. DNA for the CDR3: TGTGCCAGCAGCGGGGGACAGGGGGTTTATGGCTACACCTTC. Protein sequence: CASSGGQGVYGYTF.

The chain recombines TRBV6-2 or TRBV6-3 with TRBJ2-1, with TRBD2 matching 7 bases. V dropped 6 bases and J dropped 1; count of bases not matched to a gene: 6. The germline V gene has CDR1 MNHEY and CDR2 SVGEGT. The CDR3 runs 15 residues. The CDR3 DNA reads TGTGCCAGCAGCTGGCTGCGGGGGTCCTACAATGAGCAGTTCTTC. This gives the protein CASSWLRGSYNEQFF.

This chain joins TRBV24-1 and TRBJ2-1; 15 bases agree with TRBD2. The CDR3 has 16 amino acids. Unmatched junction bases numbered 4, after V lost 3 bases and J lost 8 bases. The germline gives CDR1 KGHDR, CDR2 SFDVKD. CDR3 amino acids: CATSDEGLAGGYEQFF. The CDR3 DNA reads TGTGCCACCAGTGATGAGGGACTAGCGGGGGGTTATGAGCAGTTCTTC.

This chain links TRBV5-1 with TRBJ2-3, with D uncertain. The CDR3 has 13 residues. V was trimmed by 4 bases and J by 4 bases, leaving 10 bases between them. Per germline, CDR1 SGHRS and CDR2 YFSETQ. CDR3 coding DNA: TGCGCCAGCAGCACCGCAGAGGCAGATACGCAGTATTTT. Residues: CASSTAEADTQYF.

V gene TRBV9 combines with J gene TRBJ1-6; 7 nucleotides agree with TRBD1. CDR3 length: 18 residues. Germline lookup yields CDR1 SGDLS and CDR2 YYNGEE. Unmatched junction bases numbered 19, after V lost 6 bases and J lost 7 bases. As DNA, the CDR3 is TGTGCCAGCATCATCGGGACAGATCTACCGGGGGGGAATTCACCCCTCCACTTT. Protein sequence: CASIIGTDLPGGNSPLHF.

This clone was recorded a few times. V usage is TRBV7-3 and J usage is TRBJ2-1; 7 bases map to TRBD2. Germline-derived CDR1 and CDR2 are SGHTA and FQGTGA. V lost 2 bases to trimming and J lost 4 bases; unmatched junction nucleotides: 8. This CDR3 has 16 residues. The CDR3 nucleotides read TGTGCCAGCAGCTTACGGCCTAGCGGAGGGTACAATGAGCAGTTCTTC. Its translation: CASSLRPSGGYNEQFF.

V usage is TRBV18 and J usage is TRBJ1-5; maybe TRBD1 (5 bases). V shed 0 bases and J shed 0 bases, with 15 bases lying between them. Germline V gene sequence: CDR1 KGHSH, CDR2 LQKENI. CDR3 length: 18 residues. The CDR3 nucleotides read TGTGCCAGCTCACCACCGTGGACGGGGGGGGGTAGCAATCAGCCCCAGCATTTT. This sequence encodes CASSPPWTGGGSNQPQHF.

The chain recombines TRBV18 with TRBJ2-3, with D possibly being TRBD2 (6 bases). This CDR3 spans 14 amino acids. V was pared by 4 bases and J by 6 bases, with 14 bases between. Germline CDR1 reads KGHSH; CDR2 reads LQKENI. The CDR3 here is CASSRIAVEDTQYF. CDR3 coding DNA: TGTGCCAGCTCACGTATAGCGGTAGAGGATACGCAGTATTTT.

The chain recombines TRBV28 with TRBJ2-1, with D uncertain. Trimming shortened V by 6 bases and J by 0 bases, and 15 bases separated the two germline ends. Germline values: CDR1 MDHEN, CDR2 SYDVKM. The CDR3 is 16 residues long. This CDR3 reads CASRNDGHSSYNEQFF. The CDR3 region has the DNA TGTGCCAGCAGGAACGACGGTCACAGCTCCTACAATGAGCAGTTCTTC. The variable domain in full, completed from reference TRBV28 and TRBJ2-1, reads DVKVTQSSRYLVKRTGEKVFLECVQDMDHENMFWYRQDPGLGLRLIYFSYDVKMKEKGDIPEGYSVSREKKERFSLILESASTNQTSMYLCASRNDGHSSYNEQFFGPGTRLTVL.